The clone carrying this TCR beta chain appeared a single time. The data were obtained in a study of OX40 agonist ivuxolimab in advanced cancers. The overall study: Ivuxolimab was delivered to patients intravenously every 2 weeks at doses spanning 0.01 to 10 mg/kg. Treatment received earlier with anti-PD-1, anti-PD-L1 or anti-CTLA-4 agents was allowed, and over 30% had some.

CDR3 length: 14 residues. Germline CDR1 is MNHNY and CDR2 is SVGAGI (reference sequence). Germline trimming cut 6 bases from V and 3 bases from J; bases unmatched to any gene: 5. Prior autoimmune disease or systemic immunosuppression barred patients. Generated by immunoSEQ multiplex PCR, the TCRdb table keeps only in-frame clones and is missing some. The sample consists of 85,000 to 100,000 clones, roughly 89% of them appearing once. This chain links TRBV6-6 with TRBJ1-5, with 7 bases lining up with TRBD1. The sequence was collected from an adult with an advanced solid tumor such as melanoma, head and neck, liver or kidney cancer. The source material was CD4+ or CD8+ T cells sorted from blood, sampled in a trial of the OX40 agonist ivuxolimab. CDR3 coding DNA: TGTGCCAGCAGCTTACAGGGGCACAATCAGCCCCAGCATTTT. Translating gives CASSLQGHNQPQHF.